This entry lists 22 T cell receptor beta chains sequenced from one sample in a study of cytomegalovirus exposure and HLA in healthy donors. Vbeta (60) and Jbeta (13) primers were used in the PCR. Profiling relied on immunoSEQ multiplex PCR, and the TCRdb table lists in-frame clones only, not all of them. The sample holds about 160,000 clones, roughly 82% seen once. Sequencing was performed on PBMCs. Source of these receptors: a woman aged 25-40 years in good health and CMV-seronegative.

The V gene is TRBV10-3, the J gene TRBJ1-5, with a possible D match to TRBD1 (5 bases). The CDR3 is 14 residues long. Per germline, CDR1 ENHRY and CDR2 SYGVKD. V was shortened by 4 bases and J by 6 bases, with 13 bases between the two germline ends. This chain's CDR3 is CAISVGREGQPQHF. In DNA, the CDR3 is TGTGCCATCAGTGTGGGCAGGGAGGGTCAGCCCCAGCATTTT.

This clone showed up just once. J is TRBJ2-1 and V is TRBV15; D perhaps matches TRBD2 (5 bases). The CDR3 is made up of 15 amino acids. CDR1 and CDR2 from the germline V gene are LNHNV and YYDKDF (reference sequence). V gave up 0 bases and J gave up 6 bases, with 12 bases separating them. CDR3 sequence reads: CATSRDSTAGNEQFF. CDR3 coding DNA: TGTGCCACCAGCAGAGATTCAACTGCGGGCAATGAGCAGTTCTTC.

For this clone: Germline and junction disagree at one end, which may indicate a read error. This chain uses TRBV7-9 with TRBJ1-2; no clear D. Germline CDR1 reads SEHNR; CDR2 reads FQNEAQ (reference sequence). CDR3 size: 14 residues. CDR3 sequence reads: CSSSLEVVIDGYTF. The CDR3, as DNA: TGTTCCAGCAGCTTAGAAGTAGTAATTGATGGCTACACCTTC.

The CDR3: CASSFRLAGGDEQFF. CDR3 coding DNA: TGTGCCAGCAGCTTCCGACTAGCGGGGGGGGATGAGCAGTTCTTC. The V and J genes are TRBV7-8 and TRBJ2-1; 14 bases fit TRBD2. Trimming at V came to 3 bases and at J to 8 bases, leaving 3 bases not matched to a gene. The CDR3 contains 15 residues. Germline V gene lookup returns CDR1 SGHVS and CDR2 FQNEAQ.

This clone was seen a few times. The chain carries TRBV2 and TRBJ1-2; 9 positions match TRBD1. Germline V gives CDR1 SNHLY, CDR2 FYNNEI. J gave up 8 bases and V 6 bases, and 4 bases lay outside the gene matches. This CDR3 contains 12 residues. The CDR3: CASRTGGEGYTF. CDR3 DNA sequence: TGTGCCAGCAGAACAGGGGGCGAAGGCTACACCTTC.

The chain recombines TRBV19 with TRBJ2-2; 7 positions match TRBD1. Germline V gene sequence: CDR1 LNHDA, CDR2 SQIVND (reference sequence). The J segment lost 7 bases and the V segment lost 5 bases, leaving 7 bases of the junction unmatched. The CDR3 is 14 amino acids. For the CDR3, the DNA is TGTGCCAGTAGTTCCCAACAGGGGTACGGGGAGCTGTTTTTT. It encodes CASSSQQGYGELFF.

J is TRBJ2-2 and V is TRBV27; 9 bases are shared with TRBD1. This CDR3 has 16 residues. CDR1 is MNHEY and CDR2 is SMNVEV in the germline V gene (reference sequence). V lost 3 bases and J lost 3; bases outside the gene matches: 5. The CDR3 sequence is CASSFDRGGDTGELFF. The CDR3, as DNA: TGTGCCAGCAGTTTTGACAGGGGGGGGGACACCGGGGAGCTGTTTTTT.

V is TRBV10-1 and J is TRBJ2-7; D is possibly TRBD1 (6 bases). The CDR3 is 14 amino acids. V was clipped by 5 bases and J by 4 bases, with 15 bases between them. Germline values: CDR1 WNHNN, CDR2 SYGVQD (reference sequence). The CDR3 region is CASSTTGRPYEQYF. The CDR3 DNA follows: TGCGCCAGCAGTACGACAGGACGGCCGTACGAGCAGTACTTC.

CDR3 nucleotide sequence: TGCGCCAGCAGTCAAAGGTCGGAGTTCCCCCTCTTTTCTAACTATGGCTACACCTTC. Translating gives CASSQRSEFPLFSNYGYTF. The chain carries TRBV23-1 and TRBJ1-2; D remains unclear. TRBV23-1 is marked as an open reading frame, function uncertain. This CDR3 comprises 19 residues. V lost 2 bases, J lost 0 bases, and 22 bases lay in between.

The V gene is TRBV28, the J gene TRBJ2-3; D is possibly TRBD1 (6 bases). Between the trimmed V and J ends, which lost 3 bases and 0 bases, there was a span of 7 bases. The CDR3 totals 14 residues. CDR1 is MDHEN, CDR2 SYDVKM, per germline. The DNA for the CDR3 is TGTGCCAGCAGTTTGGGGGCTAGCACAGATACGCAGTATTTT. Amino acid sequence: CASSLGASTDTQYF.

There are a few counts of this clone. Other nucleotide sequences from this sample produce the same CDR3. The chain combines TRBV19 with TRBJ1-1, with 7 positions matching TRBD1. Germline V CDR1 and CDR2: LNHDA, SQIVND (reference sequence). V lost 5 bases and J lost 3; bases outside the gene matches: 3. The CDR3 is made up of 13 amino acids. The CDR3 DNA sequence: TGTGCCAGTAGTTCCAGGGGGGACACTGAAGCTTTCTTT. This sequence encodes CASSSRGDTEAFF.

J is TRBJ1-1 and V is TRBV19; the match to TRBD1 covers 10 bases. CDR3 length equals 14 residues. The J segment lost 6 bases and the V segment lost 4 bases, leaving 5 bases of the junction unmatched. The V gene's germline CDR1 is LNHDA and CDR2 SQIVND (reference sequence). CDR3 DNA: TGTGCCAGTAGTACGACAGGGGGCGTATCTGAAGCTTTCTTT. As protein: CASSTTGGVSEAFF. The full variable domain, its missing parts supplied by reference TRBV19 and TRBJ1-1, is DGGITQSPKYLFRKEGQNVTLSCEQNLNHDAMYWYRQDPGQGLRLIYYSQIVNDFQKGDIAEGYSVSREKKESFPLTVTSAQKNPTAFYLCASSTTGGVSEAFFGQGTRLTVV.

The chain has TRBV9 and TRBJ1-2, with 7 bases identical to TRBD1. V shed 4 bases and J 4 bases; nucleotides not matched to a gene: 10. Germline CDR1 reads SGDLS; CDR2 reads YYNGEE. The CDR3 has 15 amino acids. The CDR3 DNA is TGTGCCAGCAGCCTTCTAGGGGGCGCAAGCTATGGCTACACCTTC. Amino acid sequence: CASSLLGGASYGYTF.

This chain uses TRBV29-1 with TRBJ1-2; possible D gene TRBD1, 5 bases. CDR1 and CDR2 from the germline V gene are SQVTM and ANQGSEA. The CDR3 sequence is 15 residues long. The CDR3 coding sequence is TGCAACTCCCTAACTATTCCACAGGTTAACTATGGCTACACCTTC. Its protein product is CNSLTIPQVNYGYTF.

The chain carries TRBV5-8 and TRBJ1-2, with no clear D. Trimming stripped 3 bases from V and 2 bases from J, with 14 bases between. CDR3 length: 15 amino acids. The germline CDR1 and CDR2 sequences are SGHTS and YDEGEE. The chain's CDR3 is CASSSFFERNYGYTF. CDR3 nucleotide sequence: TGTGCCAGCAGCTCCTTCTTCGAGCGAAACTATGGCTACACCTTC.

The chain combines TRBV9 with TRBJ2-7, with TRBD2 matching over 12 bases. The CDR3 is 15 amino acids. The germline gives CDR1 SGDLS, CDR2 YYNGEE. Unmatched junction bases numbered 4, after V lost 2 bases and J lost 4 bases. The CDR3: CASSVLAGGPYEQYF. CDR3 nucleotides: TGTGCCAGCAGCGTTCTAGCGGGAGGGCCGTACGAGCAGTACTTC.

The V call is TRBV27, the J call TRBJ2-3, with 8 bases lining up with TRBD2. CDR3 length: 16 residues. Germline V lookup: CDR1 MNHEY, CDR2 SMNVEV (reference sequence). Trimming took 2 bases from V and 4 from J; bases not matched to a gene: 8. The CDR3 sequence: CASSLLSGGAADTQYF. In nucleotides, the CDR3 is TGTGCCAGCAGTTTACTGTCCGGGGGGGCAGCAGATACGCAGTATTTT.

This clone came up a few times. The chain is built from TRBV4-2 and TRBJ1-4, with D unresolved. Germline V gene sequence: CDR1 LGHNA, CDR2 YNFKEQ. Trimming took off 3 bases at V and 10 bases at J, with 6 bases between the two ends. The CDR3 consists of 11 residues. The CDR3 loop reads CASSHERKLFF. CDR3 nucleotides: TGTGCCAGCAGCCATGAGAGAAAACTGTTTTTT.

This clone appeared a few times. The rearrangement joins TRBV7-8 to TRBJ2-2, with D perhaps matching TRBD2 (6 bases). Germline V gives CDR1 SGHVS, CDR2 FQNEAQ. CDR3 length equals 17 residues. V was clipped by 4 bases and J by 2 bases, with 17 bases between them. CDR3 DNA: TGTGCCAGCAGCTCCTCCCCCAGGGAGGTAAACACCGGGGAGCTGTTTTTT. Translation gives CASSSSPREVNTGELFF.

CDR3 loop: CASSLQGDRRNTIYF. The CDR3 DNA is TGTGCCAGCAGTTTACAGGGGGATAGGAGAAACACCATATATTTT. The V and J genes are TRBV27 and TRBJ1-3; 7 bases match TRBD1. V was clipped by 2 bases and J by 5 bases; unmatched bases: 6. Germline V gene data show CDR1 as MNHEY and CDR2 as SMNVEV (reference sequence). This CDR3 region has 15 residues.

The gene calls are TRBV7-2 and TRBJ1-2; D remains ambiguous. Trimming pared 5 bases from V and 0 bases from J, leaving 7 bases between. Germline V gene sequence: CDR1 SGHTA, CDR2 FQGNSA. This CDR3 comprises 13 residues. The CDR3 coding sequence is TGTGCCAGCAGCCCACGGGCTAACTATGGCTACACCTTC. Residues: CASSPRANYGYTF.

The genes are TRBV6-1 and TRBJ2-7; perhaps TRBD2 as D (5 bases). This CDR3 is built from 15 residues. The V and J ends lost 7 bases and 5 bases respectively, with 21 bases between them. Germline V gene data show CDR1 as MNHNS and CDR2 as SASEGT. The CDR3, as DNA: TGTGCCAGCAACCCTCGTGGAGGTAAGACTGACGAGCAGTACTTC. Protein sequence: CASNPRGGKTDEQYF.